A selection of T cell receptor beta chains follows, all from one sample in a study of blood T cell repertoires in COVID-19. Method: immunoSEQ multiplex PCR; TCRdb's copy keeps in-frame clones and lacks some. Here the sample spans 130,000 or so clones, roughly 81% being singletons. The sequenced sample consisted of peripheral blood. These receptor sequences come from a human donor in a cohort sampled during active COVID-19. Both conserved end residues are part of each CDR3. The D gene is left open where the match is weak. Clone sizes are given selectively: once, few, many, or a class where the clone is expanded.

size	D	V	J	CDR3
-	TRBD2	TRBV19	TRBJ2-3	CATSILAGGRSTQYF
-	-	TRBV7-9	TRBJ2-3	CASSLEGLTDTQYF
-	-	TRBV11-3	TRBJ2-3	CASSLGEPDTQYF
-	TRBD1	TRBV16	TRBJ1-2	CASSLMTGPSGGYTF
-	TRBD2	TRBV6-2/TRBV6-3	TRBJ2-1	CASSYSAQGLAGGPYNEQFF
-	TRBD1	TRBV2	TRBJ2-7	CASSDRGLYEQYF
-	-	TRBV7-2	TRBJ2-2	CASSLRRDGPGELFF
-	-	TRBV5-6	TRBJ2-7	CASSGGTVLYEQYF
-	-	TRBV2	TRBJ1-5	CASSDGRARQPQHF
-	-	TRBV28	TRBJ2-1	CASTRRGHRTDEQFF
once	-	TRBV19	TRBJ1-5	CARAPGPESHQPQHF
-	-	TRBV6-6	TRBJ1-5	CASSYFRRRVGQPQHF
-	-	TRBV5-1	TRBJ1-6	CASRLEGASYNSPLHF
-	TRBD1	TRBV6-6	TRBJ1-5	CASSPGQGNQPQHF
-	TRBD1	TRBV24-1	TRBJ2-3	CATSDRTGGAFRTDTQYF
-	-	TRBV4-1	TRBJ2-2	CASSHPGRANTGELFF
-	TRBD2	TRBV20-1	TRBJ2-7	CSASTSGGPHEQYF
-	TRBD1	TRBV5-1	TRBJ2-1	CASSLSGQGYNEQFF
-	TRBD1	TRBV4-2	TRBJ2-1	CASSPDGTGGYNEQFF
once	TRBD1	TRBV10-3	TRBJ1-2	CAISMDRVNGYTF
-	TRBD1	TRBV5-1	TRBJ1-6	CASSLRTGVDNSPLHF
-	TRBD1	TRBV20-1	TRBJ1-2	CSASPQGAGYTF
-	-	TRBV13	TRBJ1-2	CASSLFAVRGASGYTF
-	-	TRBV5-1	TRBJ2-7	CASSYSEKNEQYF
-	-	TRBV2	TRBJ1-2	CATDGANYGYTF
-	TRBD1	TRBV4-1	TRBJ2-2	CASSQRDRGAGELFF
-	TRBD1	TRBV2	TRBJ2-5	CASSGGKETQYF
-	TRBD2	TRBV5-1	TRBJ2-7	CASNPGTSSYEQYF
-	-	TRBV19	TRBJ1-1	CASRYRPNTEAFF
-	TRBD1	TRBV7-9	TRBJ2-7	CASSHRDRPYEQYF
-	TRBD1	TRBV6-1	TRBJ1-2	CASSEVLGDRLNYGYTF
-	TRBD2	TRBV25-1	TRBJ2-5	CASSEFSHAGGSQETQYF
-	-	TRBV4-1	TRBJ2-7	CASSQADRSTSRYF
-	TRBD1	TRBV19	TRBJ1-1	CASSIGTTGVEAFF
few	-	TRBV4-1	TRBJ1-2	CASSHFDTNYGYTF
-	TRBD1	TRBV27	TRBJ2-7	CATKGQGGYEQYF
-	TRBD1	TRBV15	TRBJ2-5	CATSSGQGGEQETQYF
-	-	TRBV2	TRBJ1-1	CASSYEMNTEAFF
-	-	TRBV18	TRBJ2-2	CASSPGRGYTGELFF
few	-	TRBV7-6	TRBJ1-5	CASSRGNGRVNQPQHF
-	-	TRBV12-3/TRBV12-4	TRBJ2-7	CASSLGAYREQYF
once	-	TRBV18	TRBJ1-1	CASSPLPARVSPNTEAFF
-	TRBD2	TRBV7-2	TRBJ2-5	CASSFGGGNQETQYF
once	TRBD1	TRBV27	TRBJ1-2	CASSLSVGQGALYGYTF
-	-	TRBV7-9	TRBJ1-6	CASSPRTVSPLHF
-	-	TRBV5-5	TRBJ2-7	CASSLGGRSYEQYF
-	-	TRBV11-2	TRBJ2-7	CASSLGPFLDEQYF
-	TRBD2	TRBV4-1	TRBJ2-5	CASSQDLTSGGERRETQYF
-	-	TRBV7-2	TRBJ2-7	CASSLGGFWYEQYF
-	TRBD1	TRBV19	TRBJ1-2	CASSLRQGDYGYTF
many	TRBD2	TRBV7-2	TRBJ2-5	CASSPTGLALQETQYF
-	-	TRBV7-2	TRBJ1-1	CASSLDWTVNTEAFF
few	-	TRBV11-2	TRBJ1-6	CASSLDAGSDSPLHF
-	-	TRBV30	TRBJ2-4	CAGGGDENIQYF
-	TRBD2	TRBV5-6	TRBJ2-3	CASSLTGTSLDTDTQYF
-	TRBD1	TRBV7-9	TRBJ2-3	CASSPQTGSDTQYF
-	-	TRBV18	TRBJ1-5	CASSPKWGDQPQHF
once	TRBD1	TRBV4-2	TRBJ2-1	CASSQTGGSSYNEQFF
-	TRBD1	TRBV6-5	TRBJ2-7	CASGGGTGYYEQYF
-	TRBD2	TRBV30	TRBJ2-1	CAWSPRGVYNEQFF